Each of the 11 T cell receptor beta chains below was sequenced from the same sample in a study of T cells in Graves' hyperthyroidism and ophthalmopathy. TCR beta CDR3 sequences were amplified from RNA transcripts. In the first-round RT-PCR of the TCR CDR3, the HTBI primer set was used. Each CDR3 protein gets one entry after TCRdb re-called the multiplex PCR reads with MiXCR. The top ten hold about 7% of the sample, which has 500,000 to 750,000 distinct CDR3 sequences, less than 20% seen once. The specimen was blood. The receptors were sampled from a woman aged 25 to 39 with Graves' hyperthyroidism.

This clonotype occurred many times. The V gene is TRBV7-2, the J gene TRBJ2-1; D is perhaps TRBD2 (6 bases). Germline values: CDR1 SGHTA, CDR2 FQGNSA. Trimming stripped 7 bases from V and 5 bases from J, with 15 bases between. The CDR3 covers 14 residues. The CDR3 spells CASTGLPTNNEQFF. The CDR3 DNA reads as TGTGCCAGCACTGGACTACCAACAAACAATGAGCAGTTCTTC.

This clonotype was counted ten times or more. The chain uses TRBV29-1 and TRBJ2-1, with D perhaps TRBD2 (7 bases). CDR1 is SQVTM and CDR2 is ANQGSEA in the germline V gene. This CDR3 region has 16 residues. Between the trimmed V and J ends, which lost 4 bases and 5 bases, there was a span of 21 bases. The CDR3 loop is CSVGGPVLALDNEQFF. The CDR3 DNA is TGCAGCGTTGGGGGGCCGGTACTAGCGCTTGACAATGAGCAGTTCTTC.

This rearrangement joins TRBV6-9 to TRBJ2-3, with D possibly being TRBD2 (6 bases). Per the germline V gene, CDR1 is MNHGY and CDR2 is SVAAGI. V gave up 4 bases and J gave up 2 bases, with 16 bases separating them. This CDR3 comprises 16 residues. The CDR3 protein is CASSFFPGTDTDTQYF. For the CDR3, the DNA is TGTGCCAGCAGTTTTTTCCCCGGGACTGACACAGATACGCAGTATTTT.

This clonotype occurred many times. The chain combines TRBV12-3 or TRBV12-4 with TRBJ2-7; D not certain. The CDR3 has 12 amino acids. Trimming removed 2 bases at V and 7 bases at J, with 9 bases between. The CDR3 nucleotides read TGTGCCAGCAGTTTATTGGGTTGGGAGCAGTACTTC. It codes for CASSLLGWEQYF.

This clonotype has ten or more counts. The genes are TRBV7-2 and TRBJ2-1; 9 bases map to TRBD1. The CDR3 loop spans 13 amino acids. Germline loops: CDR1 SGHTA, CDR2 FQGNSA. With 6 bases clipped from V and 8 bases from J, the junction kept 5 bases outside the gene matches. CDR3 in amino acids: CASSLDRGYEQFF. The CDR3 nucleotides are TGTGCCAGCAGTTTGGACAGGGGCTATGAGCAGTTCTTC.

This clonotype showed up many times. The V and J genes are TRBV11-2 and TRBJ2-1, with TRBD2 matching over 7 bases. This CDR3 has 16 amino acids. Unmatched junction bases numbered 7, after V lost 5 bases and J lost 0 bases. Germline CDR1 is SGHAT and CDR2 is FQNNGV. The CDR3 DNA sequence: TGTGCCAGCAGCGCCTATAGCGGGCTCTCCTACAATGAGCAGTTCTTC. Translated, it gives CASSAYSGLSYNEQFF.

The V and J genes are TRBV10-3 and TRBJ1-5; tentative D call: TRBD1 (6 bases). Germline V CDR1 and CDR2: ENHRY, SYGVKD. The germline V and J ends were trimmed by 2 bases and 3 bases, with 17 bases remaining between them. CDR3 size: 17 residues. As DNA, the CDR3 is TGTGCCATCAGTGAGGGGTTGGGGGGGCAGTACAATCAGCCCCAGCATTTT. Protein: CAISEGLGGQYNQPQHF.

The V call is TRBV7-2, the J call TRBJ2-1, with TRBD2 matching over 13 bases. Germline-derived CDR1 and CDR2 are SGHTA and FQGNSA. This CDR3 has 16 amino acids. V was clipped by 5 bases and J by 9 bases; unmatched bases: 10. In DNA form, the CDR3 reads TGTGCCAGCAGCCCACCCGGACTAGCGGGAGAGGCTGAGCAGTTCTTC. Residues: CASSPPGLAGEAEQFF. The full variable domain, rest sourced from reference TRBV7-2 and TRBJ2-1, is GAGVSQSPSNKVTEKGKDVELRCDPISGHTALYWYRQSLGQGLEFLIYFQGNSAPDKSGLPSDRFSAERTGGSVSTLTIQRTQQEDSAVYLCASSPPGLAGEAEQFFGPGTRLTVL.

The chain combines TRBV15 with TRBJ2-7; no definite D call. This CDR3 has 14 residues. CDR1 LNHNV and CDR2 YYDKDF come from the germline V gene (reference sequence). The V end was cut by 0 bases, the J end by 3 bases, with 9 bases between. The CDR3 loop reads CATSRDVVNYEQYF. The CDR3 nucleotides are TGTGCCACCAGCAGAGATGTGGTTAACTACGAGCAGTACTTC.

The genes are TRBV12-3 or TRBV12-4 and TRBJ2-5; D is ambiguous. This CDR3 spans 14 amino acids. The V and J ends lost 3 bases and 5 bases respectively, with 13 bases between them. In DNA form, the CDR3 reads TGTGCCAGCAGTTTCGATTCTGTCATTGAGACCCAGTACTTC. This encodes CASSFDSVIETQYF.

As regards this clonotype: A much larger clone differs by one base, so this may be a read error. The J gene is TRBJ2-3, the V gene TRBV12-3 or TRBV12-4, with TRBD2 matching 10 bases. This CDR3 region has 16 residues. CDR3 region: CASSLLPGLASDTQCF. The CDR3 nucleotides are TGTGCCAGCAGTTTGCTTCCGGGACTAGCGTCAGATACGCAGTGTTTT.